The 21 T cell receptor beta chains in this list originate from one sample, sequenced in a study of CD8+ T cells in alopecia areata (dated by TCRdb to between 2017 and 2018). The method behind the library was the immunoSEQ multiplex PCR assay. RNA was extracted from all samples and reverse transcribed into cDNA, which served as template for TCR sequencing. TCRdb retrieved this table from immuneACCESS and kept in-frame rearrangements only. Not all clones are present; in checked studies, unresolved V genes account for under half, and no reason is known for the remainder. In all, the sample holds around 150,000 clones, and about three fifths of those were seen once. The top ten constitute approximately 0.91% of the sample. The label giving this sample's time point can be read as: 4 weeks on oral tofacitinib. The treatment or condition label of this sample denotes: oral pan-JAK inhibitor, 5-10 mg twice daily.

The sequencing here drew on CD4+ T cells sorted from blood, taken at week 4, from a patient treated with tofacitinib. The receptors here all came from a human donor with alopecia areata.

The gene calls are TRBV10-3 and TRBJ1-1, with a possible D match to TRBD1 (6 bases). V gave up 10 bases and J gave up 7 bases, with 13 bases separating them. CDR1 ENHRY and CDR2 SYGVKD come from the germline V gene. The CDR3 spans 11 residues. The CDR3 DNA is TGTGCCACCCTAGGGGGTGGTGAAGCTTTCTTT. As protein: CATLGGGEAFF.

This clone has more than one count but fewer than ten. The rearrangement joins TRBV30 to TRBJ2-3, with TRBD1 matching over 8 bases. This CDR3 spans 14 amino acids. The V and J ends lost 4 bases and 1 base, in that order; junction bases with no gene match: 4. Looked up from germline, CDR1 is GTSNPN and CDR2 is SVGIG (reference sequence). The CDR3 nucleotides are TGTGCCTGGACCCCAGGGGGCCGCACAGATACGCAGTATTTT. It translates to CAWTPGGRTDTQYF.

V is TRBV2 and J is TRBJ2-3; 7 bases agree with TRBD2. Per the germline V gene, CDR1 is SNHLY and CDR2 is FYNNEI. V was clipped by 1 base and J by 0 bases; unmatched bases: 7. The CDR3 runs 17 residues. This chain's CDR3 is CASSEGTRSPSTDTQYF. The DNA of the CDR3 is TGTGCCAGCAGTGAAGGGACTAGGTCCCCTAGCACAGATACGCAGTATTTT. The complete variable domain, with remaining parts taken from reference TRBV2 and TRBJ2-3, reads EPEVTQTPSHQVTQMGQEVILRCVPISNHLYFYWYRQILGQKVEFLVSFYNNEISEKSEIFDDQFSVERPDGSNFTLKIRSTKLEDSAMYFCASSEGTRSPSTDTQYFGPGTRLTVL.

The J gene is TRBJ2-7, the V gene TRBV5-1; 9 bases are a match to TRBD2. The J segment lost 7 bases and the V segment lost 0 bases, leaving 5 bases of the junction unmatched. The CDR3 has 14 residues. From germline, CDR1 is SGHRS and CDR2 YFSETQ. DNA for the CDR3: TGCGCCAGCAGCTTGGAGCTAGCGGGGTGGGAGCAGTACTTC. This sequence encodes CASSLELAGWEQYF. Combining the CDR3 with reference TRBV5-1 and TRBJ2-7 gives the whole variable domain KAGVTQTPRYLIKTRGQQVTLSCSPISGHRSVSWYQQTPGQGLQFLFEYFSETQRNKGNFPGRFSGRQFSNSRSEMNVSTLELGDSALYLCASSLELAGWEQYFGPGTRLTVT.

J is TRBJ2-1 and V is TRBV14, with D possibly called TRBD1 or TRBD2 (6 bases each). This CDR3 spans 16 amino acids. Germline lookup yields CDR1 SGHDN and CDR2 FVKESK. Trimming took off 0 bases at V and 2 bases at J, with 11 bases between the two ends. The chain's CDR3 is CASSQDPGATYNEQFF. Here the CDR3 DNA reads TGTGCCAGCAGCCAAGATCCGGGGGCCACCTACAATGAGCAGTTCTTC.

In this sample, this clone turned up a few times. The chain has TRBV11-2 and TRBJ2-5, with 7 bases aligning to TRBD1. V lost 5 bases and J lost 3; bases outside the gene matches: 3. This CDR3 contains 13 residues. CDR1 and CDR2 from the germline V gene are SGHAT and FQNNGV. CDR3 loop: CASSGGQKETQYF. In DNA, the CDR3 is TGTGCCAGCAGCGGGGGACAGAAAGAGACCCAGTACTTC. Looking up the rest from reference TRBV11-2 and TRBJ2-5 gives the full variable domain: EAGVAQSPRYKIIEKRQSVAFWCNPISGHATLYWYQQILGQGPKLLIQFQNNGVVDDSQLPKDRFSAERLKGVDSTLKIQPAKLEDSAVYLCASSGGQKETQYFGPGTRLLVL.

The chain joins TRBV5-1 to TRBJ2-7; TRBD1 might be the D (6 bases). CDR3 length equals 14 residues. The V end was cut by 0 bases, the J end by 2 bases, with 9 bases between. The germline V gene has CDR1 SGHRS and CDR2 YFSETQ. The CDR3 spells CASSLDRETYEQYF. In DNA form, the CDR3 reads TGCGCCAGCAGCTTGGACAGGGAAACCTACGAGCAGTACTTC.

The rearrangement joins TRBV25-1 to TRBJ2-7; tentative D call: TRBD1 (6 bases). In germline, CDR1 is MGHDK, CDR2 SYGVNS. V lost 5 bases and J lost 4, with 12 bases in between. This CDR3 spans 13 amino acids. This CDR3 reads CASSRGTGYEQYF. DNA of the CDR3: TGTGCCAGCAGTAGGGGGACGGGTTACGAGCAGTACTTC.

This clone has more than one count but fewer than ten. This chain joins TRBV25-1 and TRBJ1-1, with D unresolved. Germline V gene sequence: CDR1 MGHDK, CDR2 SYGVNS. This CDR3 has 13 amino acids. The germline V and J ends were trimmed by 6 bases and 1 base, with 9 bases remaining between them. The CDR3 nucleotides are TGTGCCAGCAGCGAAGCAGGGAACACTGAAGCTTTCTTT. It is translated as CASSEAGNTEAFF.

V is TRBV29-1 and J is TRBJ1-1; 9 nucleotides align to TRBD1. The V segment lost 7 bases and the J segment 3 bases; nucleotides outside the gene matches: 6. Germline V gene data show CDR1 as SQVTM and CDR2 as ANQGSEA. This CDR3 has 13 amino acids. For the CDR3, the DNA is TGCAGCGGGGGACGGACAGGGGACACTGAAGCTTTCTTT. Translating it yields CSGGRTGDTEAFF.

This chain uses TRBV4-1 with TRBJ2-1; TRBD1 aligns across 7 bases. Unmatched junction bases numbered 10, after V lost 9 bases and J lost 5 bases. This CDR3 spans 14 amino acids. CDR1 and CDR2 (germline): MGHRA, YSYEKL. CDR3: CASAGDSLDNEQFF. The CDR3 DNA reads as TGCGCCAGTGCTGGGGACAGCCTTGACAATGAGCAGTTCTTC.

This clone showed up just a few times. CDR3 region: CSGKRSTDTGELFF. The CDR3 coding sequence is TGCAGCGGGAAGCGAAGTACGGATACCGGGGAGCTGTTTTTT. The chain uses TRBV29-1 and TRBJ2-2, with D unclear. The germline CDR1 and CDR2 sequences are SQVTM and ANQGSEA. Trimming took off 7 bases at V and 5 bases at J, with 17 bases between the two ends. The CDR3 spans 14 residues.

This clone was found a few times. This chain connects TRBV15 to TRBJ1-4; the D is unclear. Looked up from germline, CDR1 is LNHNV and CDR2 is YYDKDF (reference sequence). This CDR3 comprises 16 residues. V was shortened by 3 bases and J by 8 bases, with 19 bases between the two germline ends. Here the CDR3 reads CATSRKGRRRDEKLFF. CDR3 in DNA: TGTGCCACCAGCAGGAAGGGCCGACGACGCGACGAAAAACTGTTTTTT.

This chain uses TRBV7-2 with TRBJ2-7, with D uncertain. In germline, CDR1 is SGHTA, CDR2 FQGNSA. The CDR3 is 14 residues long. V was clipped by 1 base and J by 3 bases, with 10 bases between them. CDR3 nucleotide sequence: TGTGCCAGCAGCTTAGTCGGGCGCGGCTACGAGCAGTACTTC. Its protein product is CASSLVGRGYEQYF.

V is TRBV7-2 and J is TRBJ2-7; 16 bases are a match to TRBD2. CDR3 length equals 16 residues. Germline loops: CDR1 SGHTA, CDR2 FQGNSA. V gave up 3 bases and J gave up 11 bases; unmatched junction bases: 10. This CDR3 is CASSFFPGTSGGAKYF. For the CDR3, the DNA is TGTGCCAGCAGCTTTTTCCCCGGGACTAGCGGGGGGGCCAAGTACTTC.

This clone occurred once. The chain has TRBV27 and TRBJ1-2, with no clear D. V lost 8 bases and J lost 0, with 10 bases in between. The CDR3 contains 13 residues. Germline CDR1 MNHEY, CDR2 SMNVEV (reference sequence). The CDR3 protein is CASRTDPNYGYTF. DNA of the CDR3: TGTGCCAGCCGGACTGATCCTAACTATGGCTACACCTTC.

The chain has TRBV25-1 and TRBJ1-2; D might be TRBD1 (5 bases). Germline loops: CDR1 MGHDK, CDR2 SYGVNS. The ends were cut back, 2 bases at V and 3 bases at J, with 16 bases in the middle. CDR3 length: 16 residues. In DNA form, the CDR3 reads TGTGCCAGCAGTGAAGGGGGGTTCGGGCCGTACTATGGCTACACCTTC. Translating it yields CASSEGGFGPYYGYTF.

The gene calls are TRBV19 and TRBJ2-7; D is undetermined. Trimming took off 6 bases at V and 0 bases at J, with 12 bases between the two ends. Germline values: CDR1 LNHDA, CDR2 SQIVND (reference sequence). This CDR3 is built from 14 residues. This CDR3 is CASRPTKNSYEQYF. The CDR3 region has the DNA TGTGCCAGTAGACCGACGAAGAACTCCTACGAGCAGTACTTC.

V gene TRBV29-1 combines with J gene TRBJ2-7; TRBD2 matches at 8 bases. This CDR3 comprises 13 residues. Germline CDR1 is SQVTM and CDR2 is ANQGSEA. V gave up 6 bases and J gave up 2 bases; unmatched junction bases: 6. The CDR3 region is CSVSGLATYEQYF. DNA for the CDR3: TGCAGCGTGTCTGGACTAGCAACCTACGAGCAGTACTTC.

The chain is built from TRBV7-6 and TRBJ2-5; 10 bases map to TRBD2. The CDR3 sequence is 14 residues long. Unmatched junction bases numbered 4, after V lost 5 bases and J lost 4 bases. CDR1 and CDR2 from the germline V gene are SGHVS and FNYEAQ. CDR3 loop: CASSQRGGRETQYF. The CDR3 DNA reads as TGTGCCAGCAGCCAGCGGGGGGGCCGAGAGACCCAGTACTTC.

The rearrangement links TRBV30 to TRBJ1-5; D unclear. Deletions cut 3 bases from V and 2 bases from J, with 11 bases between. The CDR3 has 14 amino acids. Per germline, CDR1 GTSNPN and CDR2 SVGIG (reference sequence). CDR3 sequence: CAWSQGRRNQPQHF. The CDR3 DNA follows: TGTGCCTGGAGCCAAGGGCGTCGCAATCAGCCCCAGCATTTT.